Below, 18 T cell receptor beta chains from the same sample are listed, as sequenced in a study of T cell responses to AZD1222 COVID-19 vaccine (dated by TCRdb to the early 2020s). The time point label for this specimen denotes: baseline before first vaccination. Libraries came from the immunoSEQ multiplex PCR assay. The source is immuneACCESS, and TCRdb retained only in-frame sequences with V and J called. Part of the clones is not carried over; for the studies checked, unresolved V genes explain less than half of this, and the remainder is unexplained. This sample holds over 120,000 clones; over 85% were observed only once. The ten largest clonotypes hold 5.1% of the sample. This specimen consisted of peripheral blood, obtained on day 0 of AZD1222 vaccination. The receptors here all came from an adult in good health.

A remark on this clone: Mismatch with germline at one junction end may stem from a read error. The rearrangement uses TRBV11-3 and TRBJ2-7; D uncertain. CDR3 length: 13 residues. Germline V gives CDR1 SGHNT, CDR2 YENEEA. CDR3 protein: CASRCDCPYEQCF. The CDR3 DNA follows: TGTGCCAGCAGATGCGACTGTCCCTACGAGCAGTGCTTC.

The V gene is TRBV7-3, the J gene TRBJ2-7; TRBD2 might be the D (6 bases). This CDR3 contains 18 residues. CDR1 and CDR2 (germline): SGHTA, FQGTGA. V was cut by 2 bases and J by 5 bases, with 25 bases left in between. CDR3 residues: CASSLEGEIEGRCNEQYF. CDR3 bases: TGTGCCAGCAGCTTAGAAGGGGAAATCGAGGGGAGGTGCAACGAGCAGTACTTC. The variable domain in full, with the rest retrieved from reference TRBV7-3 and TRBJ2-7, is GAGVSQTPSNKVTEKGKYVELRCDPISGHTALYWYRQSLGQGPEFLIYFQGTGAADDSGLPNDRFFAVRPEGSVSTLKIQRTERGDSAVYLCASSLEGEIEGRCNEQYFGPGTRLTVT.

This rearrangement joins TRBV7-2 to TRBJ2-1; 14 nucleotides line up with TRBD2. The CDR3 spans 15 residues. The trim removed 5 bases at V and 6 bases at J, leaving 3 bases unmatched. Germline V gene lookup returns CDR1 SGHTA and CDR2 FQGNSA. CDR3 nucleotide sequence: TGTGCCAGCAGCATGACTAGCGGGAGGGTCAATGAGCAGTTCTTC. It translates to CASSMTSGRVNEQFF.

The chain employs TRBV30 and TRBJ1-2; TRBD1 might be the D (5 bases). The CDR3 length is 13 residues. V was cut by 2 bases and J by 4 bases, with 11 bases left in between. The germline V gene has CDR1 GTSNPN and CDR2 SVGIG (reference sequence). CDR3 loop: CAWSTQEFYGYTF. The CDR3 coding sequence is TGTGCCTGGAGTACACAGGAATTCTATGGCTACACCTTC.

The chain joins TRBV12-5 to TRBJ1-2, with D unclear. Trimming took 1 base from V and 1 from J, leaving 4 bases between them. Germline CDR1 LGHNT, CDR2 FRNRAP. This CDR3 has 13 amino acids. This CDR3 reads CASGLGSNYGYTF. The CDR3 bases are TGTGCTAGTGGTTTGGGGAGTAACTATGGCTACACCTTC.

The chain links TRBV9 to TRBJ2-7, with TRBD2 identical over 7 bases. This CDR3 is built from 15 residues. V was pared by 4 bases and J by 0 bases, with 7 bases of the junction left unmatched. Germline loops: CDR1 SGDLS, CDR2 YYNGEE. Written as DNA, the CDR3 is TGTGCCAGCAGCCCACGACTAGCCAGCTCCTACGAGCAGTACTTC. It codes for CASSPRLASSYEQYF. Full variable domain (rest looked up from reference TRBV9 and TRBJ2-7): DSGVTQTPKHLITATGQRVTLRCSPRSGDLSVYWYQQSLDQGLQFLIQYYNGEERAKGNILERFSAQQFPDLHSELNLSSLELGDSALYFCASSPRLASSYEQYFGPGTRLTVT.

The CDR3 protein is CATSRRAGTHLEGITEAFF. DNA of the CDR3: TGTGCCACCAGCAGAAGGGCCGGGACACACCTCGAGGGCATCACTGAAGCTTTCTTT. This rearrangement joins TRBV15 to TRBJ1-1; D is possibly TRBD1 (6 bases). Germline-derived CDR1 and CDR2 are LNHNV and YYDKDF (reference sequence). There are 19 residues in the CDR3. With 2 bases removed from V and 4 bases from J, the gap between germline ends came to 26 bases.

V is TRBV12-3 or TRBV12-4 and J is TRBJ2-3; D uncertain. The ends were cut back, 3 bases at V and 4 bases at J, with 5 bases in the middle. The CDR3 extends over 12 amino acids. The CDR3 here is CASSLDPDTQYF. CDR3 coding DNA: TGTGCCAGCAGTTTGGATCCAGATACGCAGTATTTT.

V gene TRBV7-9 combines with J gene TRBJ2-5; D uncertain. Trimming removed 1 base from V and 1 base from J, with 4 bases in between. Germline CDR1 reads SEHNR; CDR2 reads FQNEAQ (reference sequence). The CDR3 covers 13 residues. The CDR3 coding sequence is TGTGCCAGCAGCTTAGACAGCCAAGAGACCCAGTACTTC. It translates to CASSLDSQETQYF.

The gene calls are TRBV2 and TRBJ2-6; D may be TRBD1 or TRBD2 (5 bases each). Germline V gene sequence: CDR1 SNHLY, CDR2 FYNNEI. The CDR3 is made up of 16 amino acids. V lost 10 bases to trimming and J lost 0 bases, with 16 bases between them. CDR3 residues: CATIPGALSGANVLTF. The DNA of the CDR3 is TGTGCCACAATACCCGGGGCCCTCTCTGGGGCCAACGTCCTGACTTTC.

This chain connects TRBV4-2 to TRBJ2-7; D is possibly TRBD2 (7 bases). V shed 3 bases and J shed 4 bases, with 19 bases lying between them. CDR1 LGHNA and CDR2 YNFKEQ come from the germline V gene. There are 16 residues in the CDR3. The CDR3: CASSQEAGRGSYEQYF. The CDR3 nucleotides are TGTGCCAGCAGCCAGGAGGCGGGGAGGGGGAGTTACGAGCAGTACTTC.

The chain recombines TRBV30 with TRBJ1-1; a weak D match, TRBD1 (5 bases). The CDR3 runs to 12 residues. The germline CDR1 and CDR2 sequences are GTSNPN and SVGIG (reference sequence). The germline V and J ends were trimmed by 3 bases and 8 bases, with 13 bases remaining between them. CDR3 in DNA: TGTGCCTGGAGCGGGACCGAGGGGGAAGCTTTCTTT. Translated, it gives CAWSGTEGEAFF.

Only one count was recorded for this clone. The J gene is TRBJ1-1, the V gene TRBV11-2, with TRBD1 as a possible D gene (5 bases). The CDR3 runs 14 residues. Germline V gene lookup returns CDR1 SGHAT and CDR2 FQNNGV. The V gene lost 0 bases and the J gene lost 3 bases, with 8 bases spanning the gap. This CDR3 is CASSLDRADTEAFF. DNA of the CDR3: TGTGCCAGCAGCTTAGACAGGGCTGACACTGAAGCTTTCTTT. Complete variable domain (other parts from reference TRBV11-2 and TRBJ1-1): EAGVAQSPRYKIIEKRQSVAFWCNPISGHATLYWYQQILGQGPKLLIQFQNNGVVDDSQLPKDRFSAERLKGVDSTLKIQPAKLEDSAVYLCASSLDRADTEAFFGQGTRLTVV.

The CDR3 sequence: CASRASNSPLHF. CDR3 DNA: TGTGCCAGCAGGGCGAGTAATTCACCCCTCCACTTT. The chain uses TRBV5-4 and TRBJ1-6; D remains ambiguous. The CDR3 totals 12 residues. Trimming shortened V by 5 bases and J by 6 bases, and 6 bases separated the two germline ends. The germline gives CDR1 SGHNT, CDR2 YYREEE (reference sequence). The variable domain in full, completed from reference TRBV5-4 and TRBJ1-6, reads ETGVTQSPTHLIKTRGQQVTLRCSSQSGHNTVSWYQQALGQGPQFIFQYYREEENGRGNFPPRFSGLQFPNYSSELNVNALELDDSALYLCASRASNSPLHFGNGTRLTVT.

In its sample, this clone was seen once. The genes are TRBV6-5 and TRBJ2-7, with 7 bases matching TRBD2. V trimming: 2 bases; J trimming: 4 bases; junction bases outside the gene matches: 2. This CDR3 has 13 residues. Per germline, CDR1 MNHEY and CDR2 SVGAGI. The CDR3 DNA is TGTGCCAGCAGTTACGGACTAGGGTACGAGCAGTACTTC. It codes for CASSYGLGYEQYF.

The rearrangement joins TRBV27 to TRBJ2-5; D gene ambiguous. With 6 bases removed from V and 0 bases from J, the gap between germline ends came to 5 bases. CDR1 and CDR2 from the germline V gene are MNHEY and SMNVEV (reference sequence). This CDR3 contains 12 residues. This CDR3 is CASRSYQETQYF. In DNA, the CDR3 is TGTGCCAGCAGGAGTTACCAAGAGACCCAGTACTTC.

V and J are TRBV6-2 or TRBV6-3 and TRBJ2-7; D is possibly TRBD2 (6 bases). Trimming stripped 1 base from V and 4 bases from J, with 11 bases between. Germline V gene lookup returns CDR1 MNHEY and CDR2 SVGEGT. The CDR3 is 14 amino acids. The CDR3 sequence is CASSYFGGRYEQYF. In nucleotides, the CDR3 is TGTGCCAGCAGTTACTTCGGGGGTCGGTACGAGCAGTACTTC.

This chain uses TRBV18 with TRBJ1-3; D is unclear. The V end lost 3 bases, the J end lost 0 bases, and 21 bases lay between the germline ends. The germline CDR1 and CDR2 sequences are KGHSH and LQKENI. The CDR3 totals 19 residues. Here the CDR3 reads CASSPRLNADSSSGNTIYF. CDR3 bases: TGTGCCAGCTCACCCCGACTAAACGCGGACTCGAGCTCTGGAAACACCATATATTTT.